The clone carrying this TCR beta chain was seen at least ten times. Time point meaning: sample taken at primary tumor resection. Donation came from roughly 72 patients with untreated early-stage non-small cell lung cancer. The record originates from a study of spatial heterogeneity in lung cancer. TCRdb re-called the 5' RACE reads with MiXCR, one entry per CDR3 protein. Of 40,000 or so distinct CDR3 sequences in the sample, around 5.2% were seen once. Trimming left V 1 base short and J 0 bases short, with 10 bases between. This CDR3 region has 17 residues. Germline V CDR1 and CDR2: LNHNV, YYDKDF (reference sequence).

The source of this sequence is a female donor with early-stage non-small cell lung cancer. This specimen was PBMCs, taken at surgery. The rearrangement uses TRBV15 and TRBJ1-6; D call uncertain. CDR3 nucleotide sequence: TGTGCCACCAGCAGAGTGAAAGGAAGCTCCTATAATTCACCCCTCCACTTT. This encodes CATSRVKGSSYNSPLHF.